This T cell receptor (beta chain) was sequenced during a study of identical twins. TCRdb re-analysed the 5' RACE reads in MiXCR, keeping a single row per CDR3 protein. The sample has roughly 490,000 distinct CDR3 sequences, roughly an eighth seen once. The CDR3 has 15 residues. Germline-derived CDR1 and CDR2 are KGHSH and LQKENI. V gave up 0 bases and J gave up 1 base, with 9 bases separating them. A further study also used this sample, focusing on yellow fever vaccine responses in identical twins.

The TCR originated in a woman aged 18-29 years in good health. This sequence joins TRBV18 and TRBJ2-5, with D perhaps TRBD1 or TRBD2 (5 bases each). Sequencing used CD4+ T cells sorted from blood. The CDR3 coding sequence is TGTGCCAGCTCACCACCAGAGGGGTTCCAAGAGACCCAGTACTTC. Protein: CASSPPEGFQETQYF. The full variable domain, its missing parts supplied by reference TRBV18 and TRBJ2-5, is NAGVMQNPRHLVRRRGQEARLRCSPMKGHSHVYWYRQLPEEGLKFMVYLQKENIIDESGMPKERFSAEFPKEGPSILRIQQVVRGDSAAYFCASSPPEGFQETQYFGPGTRLLVL.